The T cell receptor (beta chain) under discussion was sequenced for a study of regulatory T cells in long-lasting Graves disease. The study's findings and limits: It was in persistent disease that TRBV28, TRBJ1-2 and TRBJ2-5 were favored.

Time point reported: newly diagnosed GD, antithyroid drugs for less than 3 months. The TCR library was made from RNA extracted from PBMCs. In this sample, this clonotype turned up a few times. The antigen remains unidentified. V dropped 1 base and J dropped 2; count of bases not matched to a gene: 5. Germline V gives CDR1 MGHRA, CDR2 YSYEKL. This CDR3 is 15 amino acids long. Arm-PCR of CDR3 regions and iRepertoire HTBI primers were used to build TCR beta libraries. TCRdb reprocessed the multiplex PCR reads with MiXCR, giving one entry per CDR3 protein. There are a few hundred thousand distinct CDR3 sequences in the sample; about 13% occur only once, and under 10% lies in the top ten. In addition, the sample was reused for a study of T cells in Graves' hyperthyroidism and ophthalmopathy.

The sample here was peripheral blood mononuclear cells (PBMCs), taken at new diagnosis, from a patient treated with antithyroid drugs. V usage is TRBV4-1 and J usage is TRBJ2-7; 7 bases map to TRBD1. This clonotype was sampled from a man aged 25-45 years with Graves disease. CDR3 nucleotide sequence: TGCGCCAGCAGCCAAGGGGACAGCGCGACCTACGAGCAGTACTTC. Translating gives CASSQGDSATYEQYF.